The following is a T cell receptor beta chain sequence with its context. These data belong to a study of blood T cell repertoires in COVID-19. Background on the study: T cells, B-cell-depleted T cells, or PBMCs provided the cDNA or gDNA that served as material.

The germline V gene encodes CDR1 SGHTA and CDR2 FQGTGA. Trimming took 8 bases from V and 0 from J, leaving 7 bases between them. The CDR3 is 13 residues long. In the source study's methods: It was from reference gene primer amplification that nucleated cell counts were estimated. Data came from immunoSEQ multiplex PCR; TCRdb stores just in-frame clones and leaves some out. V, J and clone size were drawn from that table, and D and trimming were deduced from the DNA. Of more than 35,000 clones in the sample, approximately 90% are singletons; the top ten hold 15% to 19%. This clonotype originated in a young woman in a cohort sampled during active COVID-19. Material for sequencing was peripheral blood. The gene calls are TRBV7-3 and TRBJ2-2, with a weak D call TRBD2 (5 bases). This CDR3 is CASQRSNTGELFF. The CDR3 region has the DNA TGTGCCAGCCAGCGGTCGAACACCGGGGAGCTGTTTTTT. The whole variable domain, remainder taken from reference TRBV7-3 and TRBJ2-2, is GAGVSQTPSNKVTEKGKYVELRCDPISGHTALYWYRQSLGQGPEFLIYFQGTGAADDSGLPNDRFFAVRPEGSVSTLKIQRTERGDSAVYLCASQRSNTGELFFGEGSRLTVL.